This T cell receptor beta chain was identified in a study of long-term antiretroviral therapy in people with HIV. Whole-study results and caveats: Blood, drawn from the mid-2000s to the late 2010s, may reflect older ART regimens. Post-treatment diversity went higher with ART but stayed below transplant donor controls.

At minimum, one pre-ART and two post-ART PBMC samples were obtained from each donor. A word on this clone: Its antigen is unknown.

V gave up 8 bases and J gave up 8 bases, with 13 bases separating them. CDR3 length: 11 amino acids. Germline V gene data show CDR1 as SNHLY and CDR2 as FYNNEI. Researchers ran immunoSEQ v3.0 at survey level. A per-sample goal of roughly 35,000-55,000 T-cell genomes was targeted by sequencing. TCRdb's copy holds only in-frame clones and misses some; the assay was immunoSEQ multiplex PCR. The sample gives about 26,000 clones, roughly four fifths of which show up once; 5.5% is in the top ten. This receptor was taken from a woman aged 25-40 years with HIV. This rearrangement joins TRBV2 to TRBJ2-7; maybe TRBD2 (6 bases). The material sequenced was unsorted PBMCs, taken 1.1 years before starting antiretroviral therapy. As DNA, the CDR3 is TGTGCCAGCGGCCGGACTACTCAGCAGTACGTC. Its protein product is CASGRTTQQYV.